A selection of T cell receptor beta chains follows, all from one sample in a study of patients and donors after allogeneic stem cell transplantation. TCRdb fed the RT-PCR reads into MiXCR, producing one record per CDR3 protein. The top ten clones hold roughly 10% of a sample with approximately 250,000 distinct CDR3 sequences, about 14% of them seen once. The sample was blood, either unsorted or a sorted T cell fraction (not recorded which). These receptors all come from a human donor who was either an allogeneic HSCT recipient or a stem cell or donor lymphocyte infusion donor (not recorded which). It is not recorded whose cells these are; they may come from a transplant donor. Both conserved end residues are part of each CDR3. The D gene is left open where the match is weak.

TRBJ2-5	TRBV4-2	TRBD2	CASSQVKAGLAGETQYF
TRBJ2-1	TRBV4-3	.	CASSQDLGPDSYNEQFF
TRBJ2-7	TRBV20-1	TRBD2	CSARGLAVNYSYEQYF
TRBJ2-1	TRBV7-2	TRBD2	CASSPFGAGGGNEQFF
TRBJ2-3	TRBV24-1	.	CATTTDKGTDTQYF
TRBJ2-3	TRBV20-1	.	CSAKEPVRGDTQYF
TRBJ2-1	TRBV6-1	.	CASRFSERSYNEQFF
TRBJ2-5	TRBV7-2	.	CASSPSPFGRETQYF
TRBJ2-6	TRBV20-1	.	CSAHRRVGYSGANVLTF
TRBJ1-5	TRBV20-1	.	CSAQKGGEGNQPQHF
TRBJ2-5	TRBV30	.	CAWEKLETQYF
TRBJ1-4	TRBV12-3/TRBV12-4	.	CASGVSGGEKLFF
TRBJ1-1	TRBV6-2/TRBV6-3	TRBD1	CASSYVRGGADTEAFF
TRBJ2-3	TRBV5-4	TRBD2	CASSLEGLAGDTQYF
TRBJ2-5	TRBV4-3	TRBD2	CASSYRLSGGPETQYF
TRBJ1-6	TRBV6-1	.	CASTRQASNSPLHF
TRBJ1-5	TRBV19	.	CASRDLLGPQHF
TRBJ2-3	TRBV7-9	.	CASSTRQYTDTQYF
TRBJ1-5	TRBV29-1	.	CSVSLGGTNQPQHF
TRBJ1-1	TRBV12-3/TRBV12-4	TRBD1	CASSPVTGRRAEAFF
TRBJ2-5	TRBV12-3/TRBV12-4	.	CASSLGWVETQYF
TRBJ1-1	TRBV19	TRBD1	CASRRTGTGGYTEAFF
TRBJ2-1	TRBV5-1	.	CASSLGGESYNEQFF
TRBJ2-4	TRBV5-1	TRBD2	CASSATSGNIQYF
TRBJ2-7	TRBV6-5	.	CASKRGTNEQYF
TRBJ2-5	TRBV11-1	TRBD2	CASSLAGLLAGLLETQYF
TRBJ1-2	TRBV20-1	.	CSAREENLGYTF
TRBJ2-7	TRBV5-1	.	CASSLGWQATGNEQYF
TRBJ2-5	TRBV2	.	CASSEAAETQYF
TRBJ2-1	TRBV7-2	.	CASSPWDEQFF
TRBJ1-6	TRBV6-1	TRBD1	CASSEVLQGALNSPLHF
TRBJ1-1	TRBV7-3	TRBD1	CASSLTSAGGRTEAFF
TRBJ2-3	TRBV21-1	.	CASSKELASTDTQYF
TRBJ1-2	TRBV9	.	CASSVVSGHYGYTF
TRBJ2-3	TRBV7-3	.	CASTPSTLDTQYF
TRBJ2-1	TRBV20-1	TRBD2	CSASSTSGGYNEQFF
TRBJ1-5	TRBV24-1	TRBD1	CAIGTEISNQPQHF
TRBJ1-6	TRBV12-3/TRBV12-4	.	CASSLGRNSPLHF
TRBJ1-5	TRBV6-2/TRBV6-3	.	CASSYSEGRGNQPQHF
TRBJ1-4	TRBV7-8	.	CASSPTVRSEKLFF
TRBJ2-1	TRBV11-2	TRBD2	CASSLGLGTSGQRDEQFF
TRBJ2-3	TRBV2	TRBD1	CASSEIRGQSPDTQYF
TRBJ1-4	TRBV4-1	TRBD1	CASSLSGDRAEKLFF
TRBJ2-7	TRBV7-9	.	CASSLDPGYEQYF
TRBJ2-7	TRBV29-1	.	CSVDMGYEQYF
TRBJ2-7	TRBV7-6	TRBD2	CASSLSPTSGGAEYF
TRBJ1-2	TRBV6-5	.	CASSYGDGTYGYTF
TRBJ2-5	TRBV25-1	.	CASSPRNDQETQYF
TRBJ2-5	TRBV4-1	.	CASSQDRGRERETQYF
TRBJ2-7	TRBV5-1	.	CASSPGDRHRTYEQYF
TRBJ2-1	TRBV28	.	CASSLETRASYNEQFF
TRBJ2-7	TRBV7-2	.	CASSLADSYAYEQYF